This T cell receptor beta chain was found in a study of technical replicates of blood from several donors. The method was immunoSEQ multiplex PCR; TCRdb's version includes in-frame clones alone and lacks a portion of them. The data hold 50,000 to 75,000 clones, with around 95% observed a single time. The TCR originated in a human donor in good health. Some clones in this sample may be carry-over from other donors' samples. Sample: PBMCs.

CDR3 protein: CSATDRGADTQYF. CDR3 DNA: TGCAGCGCCACGGACAGGGGAGCAGATACGCAGTATTTT. This chain links TRBV29-1 with TRBJ2-3; 9 bases are a match to TRBD1. This CDR3 is built from 13 residues. Germline values: CDR1 SQVTM, CDR2 ANQGSEA. V was clipped by 7 bases and J by 4 bases; unmatched bases: 6.